This T cell receptor beta chain was captured in a study of CD8+CD57+ T cells in acquired aplastic anemia. Study summary: For CD4+ cells, healthy donors had an average of approximately 9.8 million reads.

Researchers used genomic DNA as the template to profile TCR beta VDJ and CDR3. Via MiXCR, TCRdb re-called the reads, giving one row per CDR3 protein. The data show a few hundred thousand distinct CDR3 sequences, approximately 70% seen once. As for this clonotype: The antigen is unknown.

The V and J ends lost 5 bases and 5 bases respectively, with 22 bases between them. CDR3 length equals 16 residues. CDR1 and CDR2 (germline): SGHTA, FQGNSA. General study results and limits: Patients and controls shared approximately 30 CD8+ CDR3 sequences, highly expressed in patients. CD8+ Simpson's diversity showed no significant patient-control difference.

Specimen: sorted CD4+, CD8+, or CD8+CD57+ T cells (not recorded which) from PBMCs. This TCR came from a human donor in good health, serving as a control. The chain uses TRBV7-2 and TRBJ2-7; a possible D gene is TRBD2 (6 bases). CDR3 in DNA: TGTGCCAGCAGCCGCCGGGTCGGGGAGACGGGAGACGAGCAGTACTTC. The encoded protein is CASSRRVGETGDEQYF.